These 10 T cell receptor beta chains were sequenced from one sample in a study of blood T cell repertoires in COVID-19. TCRdb's copy holds only in-frame clones and misses some; the assay was immunoSEQ multiplex PCR. The sample holds around 190,000 clones, approximately 79% seen once. Sequenced: peripheral blood. The receptors originated from a woman aged 45-65 years with acute or convalescent COVID-19.

The rearrangement joins TRBV6-5 to TRBJ1-1; D is uncertain. Trimming cost V 6 bases and J 1 base, with 15 bases left between them. CDR3 length: 15 residues. The germline CDR1 and CDR2 sequences are MNHEY and SVGAGI. CDR3 in amino acids: CASSPSDGRNTEAFF. The CDR3 nucleotides are TGTGCCAGCAGCCCGTCGGATGGGAGGAACACTGAAGCTTTCTTT.

This clone was observed once. The chain carries TRBV5-1 and TRBJ1-6; D call uncertain. V was shortened by 0 bases and J by 8 bases, with 18 bases between the two germline ends. Germline CDR1 and CDR2: SGHRS and YFSETQ. The CDR3 is 17 amino acids. This CDR3 is CASSLGEGAQLDSPLHF. The CDR3, as DNA: TGCGCCAGCAGCTTGGGGGAGGGAGCTCAACTGGATTCACCCCTCCACTTT.

V usage is TRBV6-5 and J usage is TRBJ2-1; a possible D gene is TRBD2 (5 bases). CDR3 length: 14 amino acids. Between the trimmed V and J ends, which lost 8 bases and 0 bases, there was a span of 11 bases. Germline V gene data show CDR1 as MNHEY and CDR2 as SVGAGI. Here the CDR3 DNA reads TGTGCCAGCGCCGGACTGTACTCCTACAATGAGCAGTTCTTC. Translation gives CASAGLYSYNEQFF.

In DNA form, the CDR3 reads TGTGCCACCAGTGATTCCCGGGACAGGGATTGGGGCCAGCCCCAGCATTTT. Translated: CATSDSRDRDWGQPQHF. The chain recombines TRBV24-1 with TRBJ1-5; 9 nucleotides match TRBD1. Per germline, CDR1 KGHDR and CDR2 SFDVKD. The length of the CDR3 is 17 residues. The junction had 11 bases not matched to a gene; V was cut back by 2 bases and J by 7 bases.

This clone was picked up one time. The chain joins TRBV5-1 to TRBJ1-1; D perhaps matches TRBD1 (6 bases). CDR3 length: 17 amino acids. Germline CDR1 is SGHRS and CDR2 is YFSETQ. V lost 4 bases and J lost 0, with 19 bases in between. CDR3 sequence reads: CASSPDSPTFMNTEAFF. Here the CDR3 DNA reads TGCGCCAGCAGCCCGGACAGCCCCACCTTTATGAACACTGAAGCTTTCTTT.

This chain connects TRBV4-1 to TRBJ2-1; 10 bases match TRBD2. Germline loops: CDR1 MGHRA, CDR2 YSYEKL. The V and J ends lost 4 bases and 0 bases, in that order; junction bases with no gene match: 9. This CDR3 has 18 residues. In DNA, the CDR3 is TGCGCCAGCAGCCGGGGGCTAGCGGGGGCTAGCTCCTACAATGAGCAGTTCTTC. Translation: CASSRGLAGASSYNEQFF.

The rearrangement links TRBV5-6 to TRBJ1-1; 8 bases are shared with TRBD1. Germline V gene lookup returns CDR1 SGHDT and CDR2 YYEEEE. The CDR3 is made up of 15 amino acids. Trimming removed 1 base from V and 5 bases from J; junction bases left unmatched: 7. This chain's CDR3 is CASSLFGQGKTEAFF. The CDR3 DNA reads TGTGCCAGCAGCTTGTTCGGACAGGGTAAGACTGAAGCTTTCTTT. The whole variable domain, filled in from reference TRBV5-6 and TRBJ1-1, reads DAGVTQSPTHLIKTRGQQVTLRCSPKSGHDTVSWYQQALGQGPQFIFQYYEEEERQRGNFPDRFSGHQFPNYSSELNVNALLLGDSALYLCASSLFGQGKTEAFFGQGTRLTVV.

This chain connects TRBV3-1 (or the pseudogene TRBV3-2) to TRBJ2-3, with a weak D call TRBD1 (6 bases). The CDR3 sequence is 15 residues long. Between the trimmed V and J ends, which lost 2 bases and 1 base, there was a span of 10 bases. Germline V CDR1 and CDR2: LGHDT, YNNKEL (reference sequence). DNA for the CDR3: TGTGCCAGCAGCCAACTGGGGGCTGGCACAGATACGCAGTATTTT. Protein sequence: CASSQLGAGTDTQYF.

This chain uses TRBV30 with TRBJ2-7, with D possibly being TRBD2 (5 bases). V was trimmed by 3 bases and J by 3 bases, leaving 15 bases between them. Germline CDR1 is GTSNPN and CDR2 is SVGIG (reference sequence). The CDR3 length is 14 residues. CDR3 bases: TGTGCCTGGAGCCCGGGAACCGGGGACTACGAGCAGTACTTC. It specifies CAWSPGTGDYEQYF.

The J gene is TRBJ1-2, the V gene TRBV18; tentative D call: TRBD1 (5 bases). This CDR3 has 14 amino acids. Looked up from germline, CDR1 is KGHSH and CDR2 is LQKENI. Trimming removed 4 bases from V and 1 base from J, with 10 bases in between. CDR3 coding DNA: TGTGCCAGCTCACGGACAAATAATAACTATGGCTACACCTTC. This gives the protein CASSRTNNNYGYTF. Using reference TRBV18 and TRBJ1-2 for the parts outside the CDR3, the full variable domain is NAGVMQNPRHLVRRRGQEARLRCSPMKGHSHVYWYRQLPEEGLKFMVYLQKENIIDESGMPKERFSAEFPKEGPSILRIQQVVRGDSAAYFCASSRTNNNYGYTFGSGTRLTVV.